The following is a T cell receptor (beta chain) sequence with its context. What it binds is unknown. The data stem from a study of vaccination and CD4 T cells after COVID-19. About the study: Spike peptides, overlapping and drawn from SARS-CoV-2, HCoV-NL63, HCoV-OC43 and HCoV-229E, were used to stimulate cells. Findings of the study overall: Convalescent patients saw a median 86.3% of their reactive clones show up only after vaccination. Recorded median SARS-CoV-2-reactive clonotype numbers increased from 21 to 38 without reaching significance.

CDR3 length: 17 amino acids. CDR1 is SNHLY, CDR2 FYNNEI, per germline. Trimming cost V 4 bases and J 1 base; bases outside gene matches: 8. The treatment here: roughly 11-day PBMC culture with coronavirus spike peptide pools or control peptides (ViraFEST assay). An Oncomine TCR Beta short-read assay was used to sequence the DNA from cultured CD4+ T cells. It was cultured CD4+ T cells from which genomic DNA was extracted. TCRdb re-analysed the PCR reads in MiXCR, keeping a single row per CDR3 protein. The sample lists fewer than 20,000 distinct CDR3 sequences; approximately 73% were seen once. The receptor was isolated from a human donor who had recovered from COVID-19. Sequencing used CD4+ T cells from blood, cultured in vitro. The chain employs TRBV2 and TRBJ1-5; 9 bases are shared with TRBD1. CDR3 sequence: CASSVPGTGNSNQPQHF. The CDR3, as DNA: TGTGCCAGCAGTGTCCCCGGGACAGGGAACAGCAATCAGCCCCAGCATTTT.